The TCR beta chain under discussion was sequenced for a study of blood T cells in healthy people across ages. Isolation of PBMCs gave at least 6.5 million cells per sample. In the case of this clonotype: Its antigen is still unknown.

Study results and caveats: Getting older went along with TCR beta diversity per million T cells dropping roughly linearly.

Looked up from germline, CDR1 is SGHRS and CDR2 is YFSETQ. V shed 2 bases and J shed 3 bases, with 18 bases lying between them. This CDR3 comprises 17 residues. Combining a sample-barcoded 5' primer with a J-beta primer mix, a second PCR ran for roughly 6 to 12 cycles. TCRdb ran MiXCR on the 5' RACE reads and lists one entry per CDR3 protein. The sample contains around 500,000 distinct CDR3 sequences, about 27% of which appear only once. These records were also assigned to another study, of T cells of mothers and their children. As that study records: Extraction yielded RNA that went, in full, into cDNA synthesis at about 1.5 ug per 15 ul. The TCR beta CDR3 read count exceeded 8.5 million for each mother and was several million for each child.

Sequencing was performed on blood. This rearrangement joins TRBV5-1 to TRBJ2-4; TRBD1 is a possible D gene (5 bases). This sequence originates from a boy aged 2-15 years in good health. The CDR3, as DNA: TGCGCCAGCAGCTTCTCCAGTTCTAGGCAGGGCAAAAACATTCAGTACTTC. Translated, it gives CASSFSSSRQGKNIQYF.